This TCR beta chain was retrieved from a study of T-cell reconstitution after alpha-beta-depleted transplantation in children. Trimming left V 3 bases short and J 2 bases short, with 17 bases between. Germline CDR1 is DFQATT and CDR2 is SNEGSKA (reference sequence). The CDR3 is 16 residues long. The table lists this clonotype with a few counts. Its antigen is not known. Study-level results: In patients about two months after transplant, alpha-beta T cells reportedly arose from several hundred expanded graft clones.

Unique molecular identifiers featured in how the TCRbeta library was prepared. TCRdb used MiXCR to reprocess the PCR reads, holding one entry per CDR3 protein. The table includes fewer than 1 million distinct CDR3 sequences, 15% to 20% detected once. The sequence came from a male patient younger than 18 who had a stem cell transplant for acute lymphoblastic leukemia, so the T cells may come from the graft donor. The V call is TRBV20-1, the J call TRBJ1-3; D is perhaps TRBD1 (6 bases). The material sequenced was PBMCs, mostly from graft donor cells, taken 360 days after TCRalphabeta/CD19-depleted stem cell transplant. In nucleotides, the CDR3 is TGCAGTGCTAGGAAAACAGGGATGCTTACTGGAAACACCATATATTTT. Translation: CSARKTGMLTGNTIYF.